These T cell receptor beta chains were read from a single sample in a study of blood T cell repertoires in COVID-19. The repertoire was sequenced with immunoSEQ multiplex PCR; TCRdb's copy has only in-frame clones and lacks some. This sample has around 230,000 clones, with approximately 80% found just once. Sequencing was performed on peripheral blood. The receptor source for this set is a middle-aged man who had recovered from COVID-19. CDR3s include the opening cysteine and the closing phenylalanine or tryptophan. D genes are given only for firm matches. Clone size is given for some rows only: seen once, a few or many times, or a class if the clone is expanded.

v_gene	d_gene	abundance	j_gene	CDR3nt	CDR3aa
TRBV29-1	-	-	TRBJ2-1	TGCAGCGTTGTTCTTATGAGCGATGAGCAGTTCTTC	CSVVLMSDEQFF
TRBV7-2	-	-	TRBJ1-6	TGTGCCAGCAGCCCCGGCAGGGAACATAATTCACCCCTCCACTTT	CASSPGREHNSPLHF
TRBV10-2	TRBD2	-	TRBJ2-2	TGCGCCAGCAATCTAGCGGGAGGCACCGGGGAGCTGTTTTTT	CASNLAGGTGELFF
TRBV4-1	-	-	TRBJ1-1	TGCGCCAGCAGCCTTTTCCGGGGTCAGAACACTGAAGCTTTCTTT	CASSLFRGQNTEAFF
TRBV5-6	-	-	TRBJ2-7	TGTGCCAGCAGCCTGCCGGGAGTCCCGTTACGCGAGCAGTACTTC	CASSLPGVPLREQYF
TRBV2	-	-	TRBJ2-7	TGTGCCAGCAGCGCACTTACAACAGTCTACGAGCAGTACTTC	CASSALTTVYEQYF
TRBV30	TRBD1	-	TRBJ1-3	TGTGCCTGGAGTGCCGCGGGACAGCTAGGAAACACCATATATTTT	CAWSAAGQLGNTIYF
TRBV10-2	-	-	TRBJ1-2	TGCGCGAGCGCGCAAGGGGACTACTATGGCTACACCTTC	CASAQGDYYGYTF
TRBV7-2	TRBD1	-	TRBJ1-2	TGTGCCAGCAGCTTACGGACAGGGGAGGGCTATGGCTACACCTTC	CASSLRTGEGYGYTF
TRBV6-5	-	-	TRBJ2-5	TGTGCCAGCAGTATGGGCGGAGGCCCTCTAGAGACCCAGTACTTC	CASSMGGGPLETQYF
TRBV19	-	-	TRBJ2-7	TGTGCCAGTAGTATTGGTTTGGGGCAGACCTACGAGCAGTACTTC	CASSIGLGQTYEQYF
TRBV11-2	-	-	TRBJ1-1	TGTGCCAGCAGCCTAGGGGAGGACACTGAAGCTTTCTTT	CASSLGEDTEAFF
TRBV5-1	TRBD1	-	TRBJ1-2	TGCGCCAGCAGCTTGGAAGGGATGACAGGGGGCGAGGGTGGCTACACCTTC	CASSLEGMTGGEGGYTF
TRBV3-1/TRBV3-2	TRBD1	-	TRBJ1-1	TGTGCCAGCAGCCGTGGGACAGCCAACACTGAAGCTTTCTTT	CASSRGTANTEAFF
TRBV10-3	-	-	TRBJ2-5	TGTGCCATCAGAGACGATCCTTTGACAGGACAAGAGACCCAGTACTTC	CAIRDDPLTGQETQYF
TRBV19	-	-	TRBJ1-5	TGTGCCAGTAGTCAGGTTGATCAGCCCCAGCATTTT	CASSQVDQPQHF
TRBV5-1	-	once	TRBJ2-3	TGCGCCAGCAGCGCCAGACCTCAGGGTCAGTCCGATACGCAGTATTTT	CASSARPQGQSDTQYF
TRBV3-1/TRBV3-2	TRBD1	-	TRBJ2-3	TGTGCCAGCAGCCAAGATGAGGGACAGCTTTTCACAGATACGCAGTATTTT	CASSQDEGQLFTDTQYF
TRBV6-2/TRBV6-3	TRBD1	-	TRBJ2-7	TGTGCCAGCAGTTACCTCGGGACAGGGGACGACGAGCAGTACTTC	CASSYLGTGDDEQYF
TRBV5-1	-	once	TRBJ2-6	TGCGCCAGCAGCTTGGGGGCAGTCCCGTCAGGGGCCAACGTCCTGACTTTC	CASSLGAVPSGANVLTF
TRBV19	-	-	TRBJ2-7	TGTGCCAGTAGTCAATCCCTAGCATTAGTCTTCTACGAGCAGTACTTC	CASSQSLALVFYEQYF
TRBV11-3	TRBD2	-	TRBJ2-5	TGTGCCAGCAGCCCTGGAGGGAGGGACCAAGAGACCCAGTACTTC	CASSPGGRDQETQYF
TRBV11-3	-	-	TRBJ1-2	TGTGCCAGCAGCTTCCAGGGTTCTGGCTACACCTTC	CASSFQGSGYTF
TRBV19	-	-	TRBJ2-5	TGTGCCAGTAGCCAGGGAATCCAAGAGACCCAGTACTTC	CASSQGIQETQYF
TRBV27	TRBD1	few	TRBJ1-5	TGTGCCAGCAGTTTAACAGGGGGAGGTCAGCCCCAGCATTTT	CASSLTGGGQPQHF
TRBV5-6	TRBD1	-	TRBJ2-7	TGTGCCAGCAGCCTACTCCGGGACAGGGGCGGAAACGAGCAGTACTTC	CASSLLRDRGGNEQYF
TRBV29-1	-	-	TRBJ1-2	TGCAGCGTGGTCAGGGACTATGGCTACACCTTC	CSVVRDYGYTF
TRBV30	-	-	TRBJ1-2	TGTGCCTGGAGACTCGAGTTCTATGGCTACACCTTC	CAWRLEFYGYTF
TRBV10-3	-	-	TRBJ2-5	TGTGCCATCAGGGAGGGGGCCCGGCAGGAGACCCAGTACTTC	CAIREGARQETQYF
TRBV7-2	-	-	TRBJ2-2	TGTGCCAGCAGCTTCAGGAACACCGGGGAGCTGTTTTTT	CASSFRNTGELFF
TRBV5-1	TRBD2	-	TRBJ2-1	TGCGCCAGCAGCTTACTAGCGGGGGGGCAAAATGAGCAGTTCTTC	CASSLLAGGQNEQFF
TRBV2	-	-	TRBJ2-3	TGTGCCAGCAGTCAGCAGGGCGGGGAGGATACGCAGTATTTT	CASSQQGGEDTQYF
TRBV27	-	few	TRBJ2-1	TGTGCCAGCAAACTCACCGCCTTCGGTGAGCAGTTCTTC	CASKLTAFGEQFF
TRBV6-4	-	-	TRBJ1-2	TGTGCCAGCAGTGACTCCCCAGGTAGAGGCAAGCGGGGCTACACCTTC	CASSDSPGRGKRGYTF
TRBV20-1	-	-	TRBJ2-5	TGCAGTGCTAGTAAGGGAGCTAGTGCGGGGACCCAGTACTTC	CSASKGASAGTQYF
TRBV27	-	-	TRBJ2-1	TGTGCCAGCAGTGAGCCTCTCTTTATCCGGCGGGCCAATGAGCAGTTCTTC	CASSEPLFIRRANEQFF
TRBV19	TRBD2	-	TRBJ2-5	TGTGCCAGTAGTCAGCGGGAGTGGGGGAGAGAGACCCAGTACTTC	CASSQREWGRETQYF
TRBV30	TRBD1	-	TRBJ1-5	TGTGCCTGGAGCGCCCGGGACAGGGGTTATCAGCCCCAGCATTTT	CAWSARDRGYQPQHF
TRBV12-3/TRBV12-4	-	-	TRBJ1-1	TGTGCCAGCAGAAGCGAAGAGAGCACTGAAGCTTTCTTT	CASRSEESTEAFF
TRBV12-3/TRBV12-4	-	-	TRBJ1-3	TGTGCCAGCAGCCGCGACTCTGGAAACACCATATATTTT	CASSRDSGNTIYF
TRBV4-3	TRBD1	-	TRBJ2-3	TGCGCCAGCAGCCCCGATACCTCAGGGGGCGGTCAGCCCCAGTATTTT	CASSPDTSGGGQPQYF
TRBV29-1	-	-	TRBJ2-3	TGCAGCGTTGATGAGGGAAGCACAGATACGCAGTATTTT	CSVDEGSTDTQYF
TRBV6-6	-	-	TRBJ2-3	TGTGCCAGCAGAGGGGACTTCACAGATACGCAGTATTTT	CASRGDFTDTQYF